This T cell receptor beta chain was retrieved from a study of cytomegalovirus exposure and HLA in healthy donors. Assay used: immunoSEQ multiplex PCR; TCRdb lists only in-frame clones, some missing. The sample includes tens of thousands of clones, 90% to 95% of them seen just once. This CDR3 has 18 residues. V lost 5 bases to trimming and J lost 0 bases; unmatched junction nucleotides: 15. CDR1 and CDR2 (germline): SGHAT, FQNNGV. The material sequenced was PBMCs. The chain employs TRBV11-2 and TRBJ1-1; 7 nucleotides line up with TRBD1. The sequence came from a woman in her thirties in good health and CMV-seronegative. This CDR3 is CASSLTDRPQPMNTEAFF. CDR3 DNA sequence: TGTGCCAGCAGCCTCACGGACAGGCCCCAACCCATGAACACTGAAGCTTTCTTT.